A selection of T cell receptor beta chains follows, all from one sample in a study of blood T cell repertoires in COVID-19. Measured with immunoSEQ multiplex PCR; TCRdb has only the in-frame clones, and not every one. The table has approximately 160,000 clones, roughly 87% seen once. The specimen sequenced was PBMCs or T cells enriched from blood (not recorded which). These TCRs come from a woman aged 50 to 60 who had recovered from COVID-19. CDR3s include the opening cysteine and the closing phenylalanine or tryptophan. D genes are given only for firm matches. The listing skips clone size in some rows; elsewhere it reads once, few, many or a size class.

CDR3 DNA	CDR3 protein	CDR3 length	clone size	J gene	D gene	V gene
TGTGCCAGCAGTCGGGAGGGCATCCTTAATTCACCCCTCCACTTT	CASSREGILNSPLHF	15	NA	TRBJ1-6	NA	TRBV7-2
TGTGCCAGCAGCAAAGTAAGGCACTCAGGGGGCCTGGATGGCTACACCTTC	CASSKVRHSGGLDGYTF	17	NA	TRBJ1-2	NA	TRBV21-1
TGTGCCTGGAGTGTAGGTAGCGGGAGCGTCACAGATACGCAGTATTTT	CAWSVGSGSVTDTQYF	16	NA	TRBJ2-3	TRBD2	TRBV30
TGTGCCAGCAGAACCGACACGGCCGGAAACACCATATATTTT	CASRTDTAGNTIYF	14	NA	TRBJ1-3	NA	TRBV7-9
TGCGCCATCATGACAGGCACCGGGGAGCTGTTTTTT	CAIMTGTGELFF	12	NA	TRBJ2-2	NA	TRBV5-1
TGTGCCAGCAGCTCCGAAGCGGGAGTGAGCACAGATACGCAGTATTTT	CASSSEAGVSTDTQYF	16	NA	TRBJ2-3	TRBD2	TRBV7-2
TGTGCCAGCAGCTTCGGAGCGGTTGCGGGAGTCTCCTACGAGCAGTACTTC	CASSFGAVAGVSYEQYF	17	NA	TRBJ2-7	TRBD2	TRBV7-8
TGTGCCACCAGTGAACATGGACTAGCGAAAGGGGCCCAGTACTTC	CATSEHGLAKGAQYF	15	NA	TRBJ2-5	TRBD2	TRBV24-1
TGTGCCAGCAGCTCTAGACCAGGGGGCACATATGGCTACACCTTC	CASSSRPGGTYGYTF	15	NA	TRBJ1-2	TRBD1	TRBV7-8
TGTGCCAGCAGCTTGGGGACTAGCGGGGTTTCCTACGAGCAGTACTTC	CASSLGTSGVSYEQYF	16	once	TRBJ2-7	TRBD2	TRBV11-3
TGTGCCAGCAGCCCTGGGACTAGCGGACCCACAGATACGCAGTATTTT	CASSPGTSGPTDTQYF	16	NA	TRBJ2-3	TRBD2	TRBV9